These 5 T cell receptor beta chains share one sample of origin, sequenced in a study of regulatory T cells in long-lasting Graves disease. The sample's time point: persistent/refractory GD, antithyroid drugs over 5 years with positive TRAb. Scientists built the TCR library using RNA that was extracted from PBMCs. Both iRepertoire HTBI primers and Arm-PCR of CDR3 regions were used to build the TCR beta libraries. TCRdb reanalysed the multiplex PCR reads using MiXCR and keeps one entry per CDR3 protein. This table holds roughly 430,000 distinct CDR3 sequences, 21% found once. The sequencing here drew on peripheral blood mononuclear cells (PBMCs), taken when the disease was refractory, from a patient treated with antithyroid drugs. These receptors all stem from a female donor with Graves disease.

V and J are TRBV20-1 and TRBJ2-4; D is undetermined. There are 15 residues in the CDR3. Trimming removed 3 bases at V and 0 bases at J, with 12 bases between. Germline V gene sequence: CDR1 DFQATT, CDR2 SNEGSKA (reference sequence). The CDR3 region has the DNA TGCAGTGCTAGCAGGCAGTCCCTAGCCAAAAACATTCAGTACTTC. Translation: CSASRQSLAKNIQYF.

V and J are TRBV30 and TRBJ2-2; unclear D gene. CDR1 and CDR2 from the germline V gene are GTSNPN and SVGIG (reference sequence). The ends were cut back, 5 bases at V and 3 bases at J, with 16 bases in the middle. The CDR3 consists of 15 residues. The CDR3 coding sequence is TGTGCCTGGTCTTGGCCGAACCTGGACACCGGGGAGCTGTTTTTT. Translated: CAWSWPNLDTGELFF.

This clonotype appeared many times. The V call is TRBV15, the J call TRBJ1-1; tentative D call: TRBD1 (5 bases). CDR1 is LNHNV, CDR2 YYDKDF, per germline (reference sequence). V dropped 5 bases and J dropped 3 bases, with 10 bases sitting between them. The CDR3 sequence is 13 residues long. In nucleotides, the CDR3 is TGTGCCACCAGCGGGACTGTGGACACTGAAGCTTTCTTT. Its protein product is CATSGTVDTEAFF.

Here the CDR3 DNA reads TGCGCCAGCAGCCAAGATCCCCCGGTCGGTAATCAGCCCCAGCATTTT. Its protein is CASSQDPPVGNQPQHF. The chain combines TRBV4-1 with TRBJ1-5; D gene ambiguous. CDR3 length: 16 residues. Trimming removed 0 bases from V and 4 bases from J, with 13 bases in between. CDR1 is MGHRA, CDR2 YSYEKL, per germline.

This clonotype was seen ten or more times. The chain joins TRBV28 to TRBJ2-7, with D possibly matching TRBD2 (6 bases). CDR1 and CDR2 (germline): MDHEN, SYDVKM. The germline V and J ends were trimmed by 5 bases and 6 bases, with 14 bases remaining between them. The CDR3 is 13 residues long. The CDR3 here is CASSAGRPTEQYF. The CDR3 DNA follows: TGTGCCAGCAGTGCGGGACGGCCCACCGAGCAGTACTTC.